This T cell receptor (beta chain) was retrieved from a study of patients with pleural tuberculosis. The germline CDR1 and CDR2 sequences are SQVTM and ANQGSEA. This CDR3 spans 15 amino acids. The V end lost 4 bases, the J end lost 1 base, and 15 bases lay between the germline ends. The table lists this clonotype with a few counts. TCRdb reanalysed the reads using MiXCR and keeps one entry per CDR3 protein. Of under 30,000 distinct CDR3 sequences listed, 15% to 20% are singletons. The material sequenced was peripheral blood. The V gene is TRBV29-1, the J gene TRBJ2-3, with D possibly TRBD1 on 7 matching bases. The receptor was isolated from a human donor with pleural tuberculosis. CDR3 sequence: CSVGGGGRGTDTQYF. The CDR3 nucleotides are TGCAGCGTTGGTGGAGGGGGCAGGGGCACAGATACGCAGTATTTT.